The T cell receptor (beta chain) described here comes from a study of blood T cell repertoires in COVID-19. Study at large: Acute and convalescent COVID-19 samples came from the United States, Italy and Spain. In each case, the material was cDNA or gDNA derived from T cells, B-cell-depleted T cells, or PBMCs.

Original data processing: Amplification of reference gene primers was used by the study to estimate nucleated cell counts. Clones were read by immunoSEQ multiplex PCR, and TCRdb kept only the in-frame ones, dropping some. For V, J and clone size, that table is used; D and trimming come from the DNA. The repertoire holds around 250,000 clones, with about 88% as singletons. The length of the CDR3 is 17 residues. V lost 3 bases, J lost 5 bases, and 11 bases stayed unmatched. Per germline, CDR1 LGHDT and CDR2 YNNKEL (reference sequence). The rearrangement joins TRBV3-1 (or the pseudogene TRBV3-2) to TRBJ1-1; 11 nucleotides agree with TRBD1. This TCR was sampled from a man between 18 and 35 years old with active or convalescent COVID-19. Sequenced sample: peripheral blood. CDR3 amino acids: CASSHPGQGAEETEAFF. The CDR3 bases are TGTGCCAGCAGCCATCCCGGACAGGGGGCAGAGGAGACTGAAGCTTTCTTT.